Listed below are T cell receptor beta chains from one sample, sequenced in a study of T cells after yellow fever vaccination. A single record per CDR3 protein comes from TCRdb applying MiXCR to the 5' RACE reads. Here the sample spans a few hundred thousand distinct CDR3 sequences, less than 9.5% being singletons. Sample: CD4+ T cells sorted from PBMCs, taken 5 days after the yellow fever booster vaccination. The origin of the receptors is a young man who received the YFV17D yellow fever vaccine. The CDR3 runs from the conserved cysteine through the conserved F or W. The order of the fields is J gene, D gene, clone size, CDR3 length, V gene, CDR3 DNA, CDR3 protein. A D gene is named only where the DNA matches it firmly. The size field is filled for only some rows; it gives once, few, many or a size class.

>TRBJ1-2|.|.|12|TRBV5-5
TGTGCCAGTACGAGACAGTTGGATGGCTACACCTTC
CASTRQLDGYTF
>TRBJ1-1|.|few|14|TRBV6-5
TGTGCCAGCAGTAGGGGACGACGGAACACTGAAGCTTTCTTT
CASSRGRRNTEAFF
>TRBJ2-1|.|.|13|TRBV6-5
TGTGCCAGCAGCTTTTCTGGGATCAATGAGCAGTTCTTC
CASSFSGINEQFF
>TRBJ2-5|.|many|14|TRBV4-2
TGTGCCAGCAGCCAAGGGTCGGCGGGGGAGACCCAGTACTTC
CASSQGSAGETQYF
>TRBJ2-5|TRBD2|.|15|TRBV4-3
TGCGCCAGCAGCCAAACTGGACTAGCTGGCGAGACCCAGTACTTC
CASSQTGLAGETQYF
>TRBJ2-5|.|many|12|TRBV20-1
TGCAGTGCATCAGCTGATGTGGAGACCCAGTACTTC
CSASADVETQYF
>TRBJ2-5|.|few|16|TRBV20-1
TGCAGTGCTCGCCGTTTCGGCAACCTGTACCAAGAGACCCAGTACTTC
CSARRFGNLYQETQYF
>TRBJ1-2|TRBD1|many|15|TRBV5-1
TGCGCCAGCAGCCGACAGGGGAACGGTGACTATGGCTACACCTTC
CASSRQGNGDYGYTF
>TRBJ1-5|.|.|14|TRBV7-2
TGTGCCAGCAGCTTGAGTCTCGTCTATCAGCCCCAGCATTTT
CASSLSLVYQPQHF
>TRBJ2-2|.|few|14|TRBV25-1
TGTGCCAGCAGGGAGAGCGGGAACACCGGGGAGCTGTTTTTT
CASRESGNTGELFF
>TRBJ2-7|TRBD1|few|14|TRBV7-9
TGTGCCAGCAGCTTTGGGGACAGACCCTACGAGCAGTACTTC
CASSFGDRPYEQYF
>TRBJ2-5|.|.|15|TRBV4-1
TGCGCCAGCAGCCAAGATGGGACGGGGGGCTGGACCCAGTACTTC
CASSQDGTGGWTQYF
>TRBJ2-2|.|.|15|TRBV6-2/TRBV6-3
TGTGCCAGCAGTTACCGGCCCGCGAACACCGGGGAGCTGTTTTTT
CASSYRPANTGELFF
>TRBJ1-6|.|few|14|TRBV27
TGTGCCAGCAAGGCCGACTCCTATAATTCACCCCTCCACTTT
CASKADSYNSPLHF
>TRBJ1-1|.|.|15|TRBV5-1
TGCGCCAGCAACCGAGAAACGAAAGGGTACACTGAAGCTTTCTTT
CASNRETKGYTEAFF
>TRBJ1-2|.|few|16|TRBV4-1
TGCGCCAGCAGCCAAGATCCAGGAACAGCTACTTATGGCTACACCTTC
CASSQDPGTATYGYTF